The sequence of this T cell receptor beta chain was determined in a study of blood T cell repertoires in COVID-19. Study in general: Samples came from the United States, Italy and Spain, spanning acute and convalescent COVID-19. Sample material is recorded as cDNA or gDNA derived from T cells, B-cell-depleted T cells, or PBMCs.

V was pared by 4 bases and J by 1 base, with 12 bases between. Germline CDR1 is SGHRS and CDR2 is YFSETQ. The CDR3 sequence is 14 residues long. In the authors' workflow: Nucleated cell number was recorded as an estimate derived from reference gene primer amplification. The method was immunoSEQ multiplex PCR; TCRdb's version includes in-frame clones alone and lacks a portion of them. V and J calls and clone size are copied from that table; D and trimming were computed from the DNA. Of tens of thousands of clones in the sample, roughly 89% were seen once. The receptor was derived from a woman aged 80 or older with acute or convalescent COVID-19. The rearrangement links TRBV5-1 to TRBJ2-7; possible D gene TRBD1, 5 bases. Material for sequencing was peripheral blood. The DNA for the CDR3 is TGCGCCAGCAGCGCAGGGAACCCATCCTACGAGCAGTACTTC. Amino acids: CASSAGNPSYEQYF.